This T cell receptor (beta chain) was profiled in a study of early T cells in non-severe SARS-CoV-2 infection (dated by TCRdb to the early 2020s). Broadly, across the study: TCR sequencing used bulk RNA from unsorted whole blood, so alpha and beta chains could not be paired. Broad study findings and their caveats: VDJdb matching was skewed toward anti-spike CD8 responses, so virus-specific expansions were likely underestimated and private and CD4 specificities were missed.

The CDR3 measures 12 amino acids from cysteine to phenylalanine. The DNA shown is the 36-base CDR3, in frame from base 1. The germline V gene sets CDR1 to ENHRY and CDR2 to SYGVKD. At the junction V is shortened by 5 bases and J by 9 bases, with 11 bases in between. Library generation was performed with 5' RACE. TCRdb lists the instrument as NextSeq 500. Unique molecular identifiers were attached to individual cDNA molecules in the TCR library protocol so that sequencing error and PCR bias could be corrected. Both TCR alpha and beta chains were sequenced, and tight co-correlation was observed between alpha and beta sequence abundances in each sample. The paper's data handling went like this. Decombinator V4 was used to annotate TCR sequences for V gene, J gene and CDR3. TCRs were defined as expanded if a significant change between any two time points was detected under a Poisson model with p below 0.0001. Abundances of TCRs were expressed as counts per million after normalisation to the total number of TCRs sequenced in each sample. TRAV1-2 paired with TRAJ12, TRAJ20 or TRAJ33 defined MAIT TCRs, while TRAV10 paired with TRAJ18 defined iNKT TCRs. A search of VDJdb, accessed on 1 November 2021, was run for TCRs annotated to CMV, EBV and SARS-CoV-2, with TCRs annotated for multiple antigens excluded. In TCRdb, the public reads were trimmed at Q25 with fastp and aligned with MiXCR, with productive beta chains retained. CDR3 protein duplicates are merged, each entry listing the most common genes and DNA. The V and J calls were not made by the authors but by TCRdb's processing. In this sample the table shows some 50,000 distinct CDR3 sequences, roughly 4.5% of which occur a single time. The ten largest clones represent about 6% of the sample.

There are many counts of this clonotype. What antigen it recognizes has not been identified. No base-level quality is on record; no much larger clone is a single base apart. The study was a case-control design nested within a healthcare worker cohort in London, UK, with weekly nasopharyngeal swab PCR tests and blood sampling. Healthcare workers were enrolled in the week of the UK lockdown, from 23 to 31 March 2020, and were followed every week for up to roughly 16 weeks. The sequencing input was whole blood. The TCR sequence derives from an adult who was a healthcare worker with PCR-confirmed SARS-CoV-2 infection or an uninfected control (not recorded which). The V and J segments used are TRBV10-3 and TRBJ2-1; the D gene assignment is perhaps TRBD1 or TRBD2, with each matching 5 bases. CDR3 loop: CAISLNGGEQFF. The sequenced DNA: TGTGCCATCAGTCTCAATGGGGGTGAGCAGTTCTTC.